What follows are 19 T cell receptor beta chains derived from one specimen sequenced in a study of blood T cell repertoires in COVID-19. The table came from immunoSEQ multiplex PCR; TCRdb's copy has only in-frame clones and leaves some out. Among around 290,000 clones listed, approximately 89% were seen once. The sequenced material came from peripheral blood. These receptors were collected from a woman aged 50 to 60 who had recovered from COVID-19.

The chain has TRBV15 and TRBJ2-2, with TRBD2 matching over 7 bases. CDR3 length: 14 amino acids. J was trimmed by 6 bases and V by 5 bases; bases with no gene match: 6. Germline values: CDR1 LNHNV, CDR2 YYDKDF (reference sequence). CDR3 coding DNA: TGTGCCACCAGCGGAGGGAGGGTTGCCGGGGAGCTGTTTTTT. Protein: CATSGGRVAGELFF.

The CDR3 coding sequence is TGTGCCAGCAGCCCCGCCCCCGACAGGGGGGGCACAGATACGCAGTATTTT. It yields the protein CASSPAPDRGGTDTQYF. The chain is built from TRBV5-5 and TRBJ2-3; 9 bases match TRBD1. The CDR3 contains 17 residues. The junction had 10 bases not matched to a gene; V was cut back by 4 bases and J by 1 base. Per the germline V gene, CDR1 is SGHKS and CDR2 is YYEKEE (reference sequence).

The V and J genes are TRBV28 and TRBJ1-4; 11 bases are a match to TRBD1. V lost 4 bases and J lost 5; bases outside the gene matches: 3. Germline values: CDR1 MDHEN, CDR2 SYDVKM. This CDR3 is 15 amino acids long. The CDR3 DNA reads as TGTGCCAGCAGTTGGGACAGGGGGGGGAATGAAAAACTGTTTTTT. Translation gives CASSWDRGGNEKLFF.

This chain uses TRBV5-1 with TRBJ2-7, with 10 bases that match TRBD2. Germline V gene data show CDR1 as SGHRS and CDR2 as YFSETQ. This CDR3 spans 16 amino acids. With V trimmed by 2 bases and J by 0 bases, 5 bases remained unmatched. DNA of the CDR3: TGCGCCAGCAGCTTTCGTAGCGGGGGGACCTCCTACGAGCAGTACTTC. It yields the protein CASSFRSGGTSYEQYF.

This chain joins TRBV28 and TRBJ1-2; TRBD1 aligns across 9 bases. Germline CDR1 MDHEN, CDR2 SYDVKM. The CDR3 spans 13 residues. Trimming removed 6 bases from V and 6 bases from J; junction bases left unmatched: 5. For the CDR3, the DNA is TGTGCCAGCAGGGACAGGGGTACCGATGGCTACACCTTC. It codes for CASRDRGTDGYTF.

The gene calls are TRBV5-6 and TRBJ2-5, with D possibly being TRBD1 (7 bases). Trimming removed 0 bases from V and 2 bases from J, with 11 bases in between. Germline CDR1 and CDR2: SGHDT and YYEEEE. The CDR3 covers 15 residues. CDR3 protein: CASSLGRGQQETQYF. The DNA of the CDR3 is TGTGCCAGCAGCTTGGGGAGGGGACAGCAAGAGACCCAGTACTTC.

This clone was seen at least ten times. The rearrangement joins TRBV30 to TRBJ2-3; 12 bases fit TRBD2. V lost 4 bases to trimming and J lost 2 bases; unmatched junction nucleotides: 4. Germline CDR1 and CDR2: GTSNPN and SVGIG (reference sequence). The CDR3 loop spans 15 amino acids. CDR3 residues: CAWNRLAGVTDTQYF. DNA for the CDR3: TGTGCCTGGAATCGACTAGCGGGGGTCACAGATACGCAGTATTTT.

The chain uses TRBV28 and TRBJ1-4, with a weak D call TRBD1 (6 bases). The V gene lost 2 bases and the J gene lost 10 bases, with 8 bases spanning the gap. CDR3 length: 12 amino acids. Germline loops: CDR1 MDHEN, CDR2 SYDVKM. DNA for the CDR3: TGTGCCAGCAGTTTAGGCAGGGGAAAACTGTTTTTT. The encoded protein is CASSLGRGKLFF. Variable domain in full (rest from reference TRBV28 and TRBJ1-4): DVKVTQSSRYLVKRTGEKVFLECVQDMDHENMFWYRQDPGLGLRLIYFSYDVKMKEKGDIPEGYSVSREKKERFSLILESASTNQTSMYLCASSLGRGKLFFGSGTQLSVL.

The chain has TRBV19 and TRBJ1-1; possible D gene TRBD1, 6 bases. Germline assignment: CDR1 LNHDA and CDR2 SQIVND (reference sequence). V lost 4 bases to trimming and J lost 6 bases, with 24 bases between them. This CDR3 comprises 17 residues. The CDR3 here is CASSTLQGRAISPEAFF. CDR3 DNA: TGTGCCAGTAGTACACTACAGGGCCGAGCAATAAGTCCTGAAGCTTTCTTT.

J is TRBJ2-2 and V is TRBV29-1, with unresolved D. This CDR3 spans 12 amino acids. The germline V gene encodes CDR1 SQVTM and CDR2 ANQGSEA. V lost 0 bases and J lost 9, with 8 bases in between. In nucleotides, the CDR3 is TGCAGCGTTGAAGATAGTAGCCGGGAGCTGTTTTTT. It encodes CSVEDSSRELFF.

The rearrangement links TRBV21-1 to TRBJ2-1; no DNA check was done on the table's D call, TRBD2. TRBV21-1 is a documented pseudogene. The CDR3 length is 17 residues. The CDR3 nucleotides read TGTGCCAGCAGCGTACTAGCAAAGAACTACACCTACAATGAGCAGTTCTTC. Its translation: CASSVLAKNYTYNEQFF.

V and J are TRBV18 and TRBJ2-7, with 10 nucleotides matching TRBD1. V shed 5 bases, J shed 6 bases, and the junction held 7 bases outside the gene matches. The CDR3 is 14 residues long. Germline V gene sequence: CDR1 KGHSH, CDR2 LQKENI. CDR3 sequence (DNA): TGTGCCAGCTCAACGGGGACAGGGGTGGCCGAGCAGTACTTC. It encodes CASSTGTGVAEQYF.

The V and J genes are TRBV7-2 and TRBJ1-1, with TRBD1 as a possible D gene (5 bases). The CDR3 length is 15 residues. The V gene lost 3 bases and the J gene lost 2 bases, with 13 bases spanning the gap. Germline V gene data show CDR1 as SGHTA and CDR2 as FQGNSA. The CDR3 sequence: CASSFYAGENTEAFF. In DNA, the CDR3 is TGTGCCAGCAGCTTTTATGCGGGGGAAAACACTGAAGCTTTCTTT.

J is TRBJ1-1 and V is TRBV3-1 (or the pseudogene TRBV3-2); possibly TRBD1 for D (6 bases). This CDR3 contains 13 residues. Germline CDR1 LGHDT, CDR2 YNNKEL (reference sequence). V was pared by 3 bases and J by 7 bases, with 12 bases between. CDR3 sequence reads: CASSQSGADEAFF. The CDR3 nucleotides read TGTGCCAGCAGCCAGTCAGGGGCGGATGAAGCTTTCTTT.

V is TRBV6-5 and J is TRBJ1-2; TRBD1 agrees at 11 bases. The length of the CDR3 is 12 residues. Germline assignment: CDR1 MNHEY and CDR2 SVGAGI. The V segment lost 11 bases and the J segment 8 bases; nucleotides outside the gene matches: 7. The CDR3 sequence is CAAGDRGDGYTF. DNA for the CDR3: TGTGCCGCGGGGGACAGGGGGGACGGCTACACCTTC.

The chain couples TRBV2 to TRBJ1-2; 8 nucleotides line up with TRBD1. The V gene end was trimmed by 4 bases and the J gene end by 6 bases; junction bases not matched to a gene: 1. The CDR3 has 12 residues. Looked up from germline, CDR1 is SNHLY and CDR2 is FYNNEI. The CDR3 DNA sequence: TGTGCCAGCAGTGGGACAGGGCATGGCTACACCTTC. It specifies CASSGTGHGYTF. The complete variable domain, with remaining parts taken from reference TRBV2 and TRBJ1-2, reads EPEVTQTPSHQVTQMGQEVILRCVPISNHLYFYWYRQILGQKVEFLVSFYNNEISEKSEIFDDQFSVERPDGSNFTLKIRSTKLEDSAMYFCASSGTGHGYTFGSGTRLTVV.

The V gene is TRBV18, the J gene TRBJ2-7; no reliable D call. This CDR3 comprises 17 residues. The germline CDR1 and CDR2 sequences are KGHSH and LQKENI. V was trimmed by 3 bases and J by 6 bases, leaving 24 bases between them. The CDR3 loop is CASSPRVYPQMVTEQYF. CDR3 nucleotides: TGTGCCAGCTCACCCCGCGTATATCCCCAAATGGTTACCGAGCAGTACTTC.

The chain combines TRBV20-1 with TRBJ2-3, with unresolved D. Trimming left V 3 bases short and J 2 bases short, with 15 bases between. Germline V gives CDR1 DFQATT, CDR2 SNEGSKA (reference sequence). This CDR3 has 15 residues. The CDR3 loop is CSASRDSRNTDTQYF. The CDR3 bases are TGCAGTGCTAGTCGCGACTCGCGAAACACAGATACGCAGTATTTT.

The rearrangement joins TRBV28 to TRBJ1-3, with 9 nucleotides matching TRBD1. CDR3 length equals 16 residues. V was pared by 5 bases and J by 3 bases, with 8 bases of the junction left unmatched. Germline CDR1 is MDHEN and CDR2 is SYDVKM. CDR3 residues: CASSALQGASGNTIYF. CDR3 nucleotide sequence: TGTGCCAGCAGTGCCTTACAGGGGGCGAGTGGAAACACCATATATTTT.